The 29 T cell receptor beta chains below were found in one sample sequenced in a study of blood T cell repertoires in COVID-19. Data came from immunoSEQ multiplex PCR; TCRdb stores just in-frame clones and leaves some out. The table has about 400,000 clones, approximately 87% seen once; the top ten hold roughly 0.97%. The sequenced material came from PBMCs or T cells enriched from blood (not recorded which). The origin of the receptors is a woman younger than 45 with acute COVID-19.

The chain carries TRBV7-2 and TRBJ2-7, with 8 positions matching TRBD1. This CDR3 contains 14 residues. Unmatched junction bases numbered 9, after V lost 5 bases and J lost 6 bases. In germline, CDR1 is SGHTA, CDR2 FQGNSA. In DNA, the CDR3 is TGTGCCAGCAGCCCACGACAGGGGTCGGCCGAGCAGTACTTC. This gives the protein CASSPRQGSAEQYF.

As to this clone: At one of its ends the junction is not consistent with the germline gene, which may arise from a read error. V usage is TRBV27 and J usage is TRBJ1-4; D remains ambiguous. The CDR3 consists of 15 residues. Germline V gene data show CDR1 as MNHEY and CDR2 as SMNVEV (reference sequence). CDR3 protein: CASSPRGLLNVKLFF. The CDR3 nucleotides read TGTGCCAGCAGTCCCCGAGGGCTTCTTAATGTAAAACTGTTTTTT.

The CDR3 nucleotides are TGCAGCGTGGGCTTCGGACAGGGTTTTGAAAAACTGTTTTTT. It translates to CSVGFGQGFEKLFF. The chain employs TRBV29-1 and TRBJ1-4; 8 bases line up with TRBD1. CDR1 is SQVTM, CDR2 ANQGSEA, per germline. CDR3 length equals 14 residues. V trimming: 6 bases; J trimming: 7 bases; junction bases outside the gene matches: 10.

The V call is TRBV5-5, the J call TRBJ1-4, with D tentatively TRBD1 (6 bases). Germline V gives CDR1 SGHKS, CDR2 YYEKEE (reference sequence). The V gene lost 0 bases and the J gene lost 6 bases, with 9 bases spanning the gap. The CDR3 spans 14 residues. CDR3 sequence: CASSLGAGDEKLFF. CDR3 coding DNA: TGTGCCAGCAGCTTGGGTGCAGGGGATGAAAAACTGTTTTTT. The whole variable domain, remainder taken from reference TRBV5-5 and TRBJ1-4, is DAGVTQSPTHLIKTRGQQVTLRCSPISGHKSVSWYQQVLGQGPQFIFQYYEKEERGRGNFPDRFSARQFPNYSSELNVNALLLGDSALYLCASSLGAGDEKLFFGSGTQLSVL.

This chain connects TRBV12-3 or TRBV12-4 to TRBJ2-1, with D possibly TRBD2 on 6 matching bases. The length of the CDR3 is 12 residues. The V and J ends lost 6 bases and 6 bases respectively, with 9 bases between them. CDR3 DNA: TGTGCCAGCAGCCTGGGAGGCAATGAGCAGTTCTTC. As protein: CASSLGGNEQFF.

The chain combines TRBV2 with TRBJ1-2, with a tentative D call TRBD1 (6 bases). Trimming took off 7 bases at V and 1 base at J, with 10 bases between the two ends. The CDR3 contains 13 residues. Germline V gene data show CDR1 as SNHLY and CDR2 as FYNNEI. CDR3 in DNA: TGTGCCAGCATGGGGGCAAATAACTATGGCTACACCTTC. Its translation: CASMGANNYGYTF.

The chain employs TRBV7-3 and TRBJ2-7; D may be TRBD1 (5 bases). V lost 5 bases to trimming and J lost 0 bases, with 11 bases between them. This CDR3 is 14 amino acids long. The germline gives CDR1 SGHTA, CDR2 FQGTGA. The chain's CDR3 is CASSPDSYSYEQYF. CDR3 nucleotide sequence: TGTGCCAGCAGCCCCGACAGTTACTCCTACGAGCAGTACTTC.

The V and J genes are TRBV3-1 (or the pseudogene TRBV3-2) and TRBJ1-4; 8 bases are a match to TRBD1. CDR1 and CDR2 (germline): LGHDT, YNNKEL (reference sequence). V shed 1 base and J 3 bases; nucleotides not matched to a gene: 4. The CDR3 length is 16 residues. The CDR3 DNA is TGTGCCAGCAGCCAAGCCGACAGGGGCTCTAATGAAAAACTGTTTTTT. Translation gives CASSQADRGSNEKLFF.

The CDR3 DNA reads TGTGCCAGCAGCCCCTCGGGGATTCAGCCCCAGCATTTT. Its protein product is CASSPSGIQPQHF. This chain joins TRBV9 and TRBJ1-5; D is unclear. Per germline, CDR1 SGDLS and CDR2 YYNGEE. The CDR3 runs to 13 residues. Trimming removed 4 bases at V and 6 bases at J, with 11 bases between.

The CDR3: CASSNLGRKYEAFF. CDR3 DNA sequence: TGTGCCAGCAGTAACCTTGGGAGAAAGTATGAAGCTTTCTTT. The V call is TRBV6-5, the J call TRBJ1-1; D not certain. Deletions cut 5 bases from V and 7 bases from J, with 17 bases between. This CDR3 region has 14 residues. Germline V gene data show CDR1 as MNHEY and CDR2 as SVGAGI.

The CDR3 loop reads CASSPFREAGTEAFF. CDR3 DNA: TGTGCCAGCTCACCATTTCGGGAGGCGGGCACTGAAGCTTTCTTT. This sequence joins TRBV18 and TRBJ1-1, with D unclear. The CDR3 has 15 amino acids. Germline V CDR1 and CDR2: KGHSH, LQKENI. V was shortened by 2 bases and J by 4 bases, with 14 bases between the two germline ends.

The genes are TRBV11-2 and TRBJ2-6; 8 bases align to TRBD1. CDR1 and CDR2 from the germline V gene are SGHAT and FQNNGV. Trimming removed 5 bases from V and 2 bases from J; junction bases left unmatched: 5. This CDR3 is 16 amino acids long. CDR3 DNA: TGTGCCAGCAGCCTGGACAGGGTGCCTGGGGCCAACGTCCTGACTTTC. It specifies CASSLDRVPGANVLTF.

The rearrangement uses TRBV5-1 and TRBJ1-6, with 9 bases fitting TRBD1. The CDR3 sequence is 18 residues long. CDR1 and CDR2 (germline): SGHRS, YFSETQ. Trimming cost V 4 bases and J 1 base; bases outside gene matches: 9. CDR3 DNA: TGCGCCAGCAGCCGGGGCCGGGACAGGGTGTCCTATAATTCACCCCTCCACTTT. It codes for CASSRGRDRVSYNSPLHF.

CDR3 region: CASSEQQGAGEQYF. CDR3 DNA: TGTGCCAGCAGTGAGCAACAGGGGGCAGGCGAGCAGTACTTC. The chain uses TRBV6-1 and TRBJ2-7; 9 bases line up with TRBD1. Looked up from germline, CDR1 is MNHNS and CDR2 is SASEGT. After removal of 3 bases from V and 6 bases from J, the junction contained 6 bases not matched to a gene. The CDR3 consists of 14 residues.

This rearrangement joins TRBV10-3 to TRBJ2-3; 8 positions agree with TRBD1. The length of the CDR3 is 17 residues. The V gene's germline CDR1 is ENHRY and CDR2 SYGVKD. V lost 3 bases to trimming and J lost 4 bases; unmatched junction nucleotides: 12. As DNA, the CDR3 is TGTGCCATCAGTGAAGTCGACAGGGGTGGGGACCCAGATACGCAGTATTTT. It yields the protein CAISEVDRGGDPDTQYF.

This clone is a singleton in its sample. The V call is TRBV7-9, the J call TRBJ1-5; D remains ambiguous. The CDR3 spans 15 residues. The V gene's germline CDR1 is SEHNR and CDR2 FQNEAQ (reference sequence). The ends were cut back, 3 bases at V and 0 bases at J, with 9 bases in the middle. The CDR3 DNA sequence: TGTGCCAGCAGCTTGTCAGAGGTTAGCAATCAGCCCCAGCATTTT. Translation gives CASSLSEVSNQPQHF.

The CDR3 DNA reads TGCAGTGCTAGGTCCGGGGGGACCCAGTACTTC. As protein: CSARSGGTQYF. This chain connects TRBV20-1 to TRBJ2-5, with D perhaps TRBD2 (6 bases). Trimming took 3 bases from V and 7 from J, leaving 9 bases between them. Germline V gives CDR1 DFQATT, CDR2 SNEGSKA (reference sequence). The CDR3 consists of 11 residues.

The V call is TRBV5-1, the J call TRBJ2-1, with TRBD2 matching 11 bases. V trimming: 3 bases; J trimming: 4 bases; junction bases outside the gene matches: 6. Germline V lookup: CDR1 SGHRS, CDR2 YFSETQ. The CDR3 spans 16 residues. The CDR3 protein is CASSSATSGTYNEQFF. In DNA form, the CDR3 reads TGCGCCAGCAGCTCGGCGACTAGCGGGACTTACAATGAGCAGTTCTTC.

The V gene is TRBV11-2, the J gene TRBJ1-2; 8 nucleotides align to TRBD1. The CDR3 is 15 amino acids. Trimming cost V 5 bases and J 6 bases; bases outside gene matches: 11. CDR1 is SGHAT and CDR2 is FQNNGV in the germline V gene. CDR3 in amino acids: CASSPEEDRVHGYTF. CDR3 DNA sequence: TGTGCCAGCAGCCCTGAAGAGGACAGGGTTCATGGCTACACCTTC.

The genes are TRBV7-9 and TRBJ2-1, with 11 nucleotides matching TRBD2. The trim removed 5 bases at V and 2 bases at J, leaving 5 bases unmatched. CDR1 is SEHNR, CDR2 FQNEAQ, per germline (reference sequence). The CDR3 contains 16 residues. The CDR3 region has the DNA TGTGCCAGCAGCCCCGGGGGACTAGCGGCCTACAATGAGCAGTTCTTC. Protein: CASSPGGLAAYNEQFF.

This sequence joins TRBV4-1 and TRBJ1-5; D is possibly TRBD1 (5 bases). With 2 bases removed from V and 11 bases from J, the gap between germline ends came to 16 bases. The length of the CDR3 is 14 residues. Germline V gene lookup returns CDR1 MGHRA and CDR2 YSYEKL. The CDR3 here is CASSQRGLGQAQHF. In DNA form, the CDR3 reads TGCGCCAGCAGCCAAAGGGGTTTGGGCCAAGCCCAGCATTTT.

Turning to this clone: The same CDR3 is also encoded by other DNA sequences in this sample. V and J are TRBV2 and TRBJ1-2, with 8 bases fitting TRBD1. CDR1 is SNHLY and CDR2 is FYNNEI in the germline V gene. CDR3 length equals 13 residues. J gave up 2 bases and V 4 bases, and 0 bases lay outside the gene matches. CDR3 residues: CASSGQGNYGYTF. The CDR3 DNA reads as TGTGCCAGCAGTGGACAGGGGAACTATGGCTACACCTTC. Filled out from reference TRBV2 and TRBJ1-2, the complete variable domain reads EPEVTQTPSHQVTQMGQEVILRCVPISNHLYFYWYRQILGQKVEFLVSFYNNEISEKSEIFDDQFSVERPDGSNFTLKIRSTKLEDSAMYFCASSGQGNYGYTFGSGTRLTVV.

The chain uses TRBV19 and TRBJ1-4; D may be TRBD1 (6 bases). V was shortened by 1 base and J by 0 bases, with 12 bases between the two germline ends. The CDR3 has 17 residues. Germline V gene data show CDR1 as LNHDA and CDR2 as SQIVND (reference sequence). The CDR3 region has the DNA TGTGCCAGTAGTATAGCTTGGACAGCTCCAACTAATGAAAAACTGTTTTTT. Its translation is CASSIAWTAPTNEKLFF.

The CDR3 reads CASSVGAGVNQPQHF. The DNA for the CDR3 is TGTGCCAGCAGCGTCGGGGCAGGGGTCAATCAGCCCCAGCATTTT. V and J are TRBV9 and TRBJ1-5; D might be TRBD1 (6 bases). The V gene lost 2 bases and the J gene lost 3 bases, with 12 bases spanning the gap. The CDR3 contains 15 residues. Germline CDR1 is SGDLS and CDR2 is YYNGEE.

The genes are TRBV7-9 and TRBJ2-7, with TRBD1 identical over 8 bases. Germline V gene sequence: CDR1 SEHNR, CDR2 FQNEAQ (reference sequence). CDR3 length: 14 amino acids. V lost 1 base and J lost 2; bases outside the gene matches: 1. The chain's CDR3 is CASSLVQGAYEQYF. The CDR3 DNA follows: TGTGCCAGCAGCTTAGTACAGGGGGCCTACGAGCAGTACTTC.

The chain has TRBV10-3 and TRBJ2-1; tentatively, D is TRBD1 (6 bases). The V gene's germline CDR1 is ENHRY and CDR2 SYGVKD. There are 14 residues in the CDR3. Trimming removed 6 bases from V and 2 bases from J, with 11 bases in between. In DNA, the CDR3 is TGTGCCATCAGCCGGGACACCACCTACAATGAGCAGTTCTTC. This gives the protein CAISRDTTYNEQFF.

The genes are TRBV19 and TRBJ1-2; possibly TRBD1 for D (6 bases). The germline V and J ends were trimmed by 7 bases and 4 bases, with 28 bases remaining between them. The germline V gene encodes CDR1 LNHDA and CDR2 SQIVND (reference sequence). The CDR3 runs 18 residues. DNA for the CDR3: TGTGCCAGTACCCCACACCCTAACAGGGAAGGGGGAGTCTATGGCTACACCTTC. Its protein is CASTPHPNREGGVYGYTF.

The rearrangement uses TRBV12-3 or TRBV12-4 and TRBJ1-2, with D possibly TRBD1 on 6 matching bases. The CDR3 has 12 amino acids. Trimming removed 8 bases from V and 4 bases from J, with 11 bases in between. CDR3: CASSRGAYGYTF. The CDR3 bases are TGTGCCAGCTCCCGGGGGGCCTATGGCTACACCTTC.

The V gene is TRBV13, the J gene TRBJ2-5; 9 bases map to TRBD2. The CDR3 runs 16 residues. CDR1 PRHDT and CDR2 FYEKMQ come from the germline V gene (reference sequence). The V gene end was trimmed by 1 base and the J gene end by 2 bases; junction bases not matched to a gene: 5. CDR3 sequence reads: CASSLAGLATQETQYF. In nucleotides, the CDR3 is TGTGCCAGCAGCTTAGCTGGACTAGCGACGCAAGAGACCCAGTACTTC.